Listed here are 4 T cell receptor beta chains from one sample, sequenced in a study of memory CD4+ T cells and cytomegalovirus serostatus. The sort gate was single viable CD3+CD4+CD8-CD45RO+ cells for memory CD4+ T cells. TCRdb keeps only in-frame clones here, not all; method: immunoSEQ multiplex PCR. The table records approximately 51,000 clones, roughly 74% of them present only once. Sequencing was done on a sample of memory CD4+ T cells from blood. These receptors all stem from an adult in good health and CMV-seropositive.

J is TRBJ1-1 and V is TRBV6-1, with D unresolved. Trimming took off 1 base at V and 3 bases at J, with 6 bases between the two ends. The CDR3 contains 13 residues. Germline CDR1 is MNHNS and CDR2 is SASEGT. The CDR3 here is CASSEVQHTEAFF. The CDR3 DNA sequence: TGTGCCAGCAGTGAAGTTCAGCACACTGAAGCTTTCTTT.

This chain joins TRBV6-5 and TRBJ2-2; the D gene is possibly TRBD1 (6 bases). CDR1 MNHEY and CDR2 SVGAGI come from the germline V gene. V lost 11 bases and J 1 base, leaving 14 bases between the germline ends. The CDR3 spans 14 residues. The chain's CDR3 is CAVSETGNTGELFF. The CDR3 DNA reads TGTGCCGTCTCCGAGACAGGGAACACCGGGGAGCTGTTTTTT.

The genes are TRBV7-9 and TRBJ1-2, with 8 nucleotides matching TRBD1. V was pared by 2 bases and J by 6 bases, with 11 bases of the junction left unmatched. Germline CDR1 reads SEHNR; CDR2 reads FQNEAQ (reference sequence). The CDR3 runs 16 residues. CDR3 amino acids: CASSLSGSGGVDGYTF. In DNA, the CDR3 is TGTGCCAGCAGCTTATCTGGTTCAGGGGGCGTCGATGGCTACACCTTC.

The chain joins TRBV19 to TRBJ1-1, with 7 bases identical to TRBD1. CDR1 LNHDA and CDR2 SQIVND come from the germline V gene (reference sequence). V lost 7 bases, J lost 3 bases, and 8 bases stayed unmatched. CDR3 size: 14 residues. As DNA, the CDR3 is TGTGCCAGTAATCGACAGGGCGGGGACACTGAAGCTTTCTTT. Protein product: CASNRQGGDTEAFF.